The 4 T cell receptor beta chains reported below all come from one sample, sequenced in a study of cytomegalovirus exposure and HLA in healthy donors. Method: immunoSEQ multiplex PCR; TCRdb's copy keeps in-frame clones and lacks some. The table lists tens of thousands of clones, approximately 97% of them singletons. The sample consisted of PBMCs. These receptors came from a young woman in good health and CMV-seropositive.

This clone was observed a few times. The chain is built from TRBV6-1 and TRBJ1-2, with D unclear. CDR3 length: 13 residues. The germline CDR1 and CDR2 sequences are MNHNS and SASEGT. V lost 7 bases and J lost 7, with 16 bases in between. The CDR3 region has the DNA TGTGCCAGCACCGGGATCCTCCTGGGTGGCTACACCTTC. Its translation is CASTGILLGGYTF.

In DNA form, the CDR3 reads TGTGCCAGCAGTTTGGCGGGGGGGGCCAATCAGCCCCAGCATTTT. Amino acid sequence: CASSLAGGANQPQHF. The V and J genes are TRBV27 and TRBJ1-5; the D gene is possibly TRBD1 (6 bases). The V and J ends lost 3 bases and 3 bases respectively, with 12 bases between them. The CDR3 spans 15 residues. Germline V gives CDR1 MNHEY, CDR2 SMNVEV (reference sequence).

This clone was seen once. This rearrangement joins TRBV19 to TRBJ2-7; 7 bases align to TRBD1. V shed 5 bases and J 0 bases; nucleotides not matched to a gene: 4. CDR3 size: 14 residues. In germline, CDR1 is LNHDA, CDR2 SQIVND (reference sequence). The CDR3 region is CASSLTGFSYEQYF. CDR3 bases: TGTGCCAGTAGTTTGACAGGGTTCTCCTACGAGCAGTACTTC.

The DNA of the CDR3 is TGTGCCAGCAGTGAACTTAGAAACACCGGGGAGCTGTTTTTT. Its protein is CASSELRNTGELFF. The chain joins TRBV2 to TRBJ2-2; D call uncertain. The length of the CDR3 is 14 residues. V lost 2 bases and J lost 2, with 6 bases in between. Germline assignment: CDR1 SNHLY and CDR2 FYNNEI.